This TCR beta chain is drawn from a study of blood T cell repertoires in COVID-19. Background on the study: COVID-19 samples from acute and convalescent phases originated in the United States, Italy and Spain. In each case, the material was cDNA or gDNA derived from T cells, B-cell-depleted T cells, or PBMCs.

Participants' reported clinical history set cohort assignment. In Cohort 3, a recovered donor had either two negative PCRs, clearance, or symptom resolution. Trimming removed 3 bases from V and 4 bases from J, with 10 bases in between. This CDR3 is built from 14 residues. Germline V lookup: CDR1 SGHRS, CDR2 YFSETQ. Using immunoSEQ multiplex PCR, the repertoire was profiled, and TCRdb retains in-frame clones only, with some absent. The table has some 170,000 clones, roughly 80% seen once. Material for sequencing was PBMCs or T cells enriched from blood (not recorded which). The rearrangement links TRBV5-1 to TRBJ1-4; D call uncertain. The receptor was derived from a woman aged 50 to 60 who had recovered from COVID-19. This CDR3 is CASSSGFLNEKLFF. DNA for the CDR3: TGCGCCAGCAGCTCGGGATTCCTTAATGAAAAACTGTTTTTT.